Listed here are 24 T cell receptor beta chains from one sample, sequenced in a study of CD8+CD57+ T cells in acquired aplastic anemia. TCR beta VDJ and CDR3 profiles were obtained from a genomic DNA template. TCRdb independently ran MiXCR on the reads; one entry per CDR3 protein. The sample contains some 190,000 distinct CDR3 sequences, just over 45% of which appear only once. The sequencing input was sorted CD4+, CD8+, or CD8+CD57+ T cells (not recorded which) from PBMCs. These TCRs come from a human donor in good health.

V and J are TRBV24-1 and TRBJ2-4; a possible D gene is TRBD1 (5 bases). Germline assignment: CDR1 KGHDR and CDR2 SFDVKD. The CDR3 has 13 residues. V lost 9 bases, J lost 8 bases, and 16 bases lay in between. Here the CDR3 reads CATGGREADIQYF. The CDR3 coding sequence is TGTGCCACCGGCGGCAGGGAAGCTGACATTCAGTACTTC.

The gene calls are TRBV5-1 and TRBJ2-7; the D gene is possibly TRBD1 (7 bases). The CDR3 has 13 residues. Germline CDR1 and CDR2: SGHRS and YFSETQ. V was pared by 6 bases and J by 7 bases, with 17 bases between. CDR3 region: CASTPGGFEEQYF. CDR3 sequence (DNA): TGCGCCAGCACCCCAGGGGGGTTTGAGGAGCAGTACTTC.

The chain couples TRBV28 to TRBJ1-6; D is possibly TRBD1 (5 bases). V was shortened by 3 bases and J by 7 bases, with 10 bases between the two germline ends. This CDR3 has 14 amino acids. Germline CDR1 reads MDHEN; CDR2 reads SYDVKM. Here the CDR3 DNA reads TGTGCCAGCAGTTTTTGGCAGGGAAATTCACCCCTCCACTTT. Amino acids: CASSFWQGNSPLHF.

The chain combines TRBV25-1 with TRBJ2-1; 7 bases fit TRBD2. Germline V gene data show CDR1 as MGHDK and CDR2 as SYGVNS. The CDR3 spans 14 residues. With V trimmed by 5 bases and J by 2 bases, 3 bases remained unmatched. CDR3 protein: CASSSSGPYNEQFF. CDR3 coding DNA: TGTGCCAGCAGTTCTAGCGGACCCTACAATGAGCAGTTCTTC.

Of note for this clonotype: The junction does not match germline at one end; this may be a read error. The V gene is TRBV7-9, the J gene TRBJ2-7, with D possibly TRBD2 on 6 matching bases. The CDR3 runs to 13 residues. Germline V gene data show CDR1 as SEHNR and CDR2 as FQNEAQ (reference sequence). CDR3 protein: CASSGGKSYGQYF. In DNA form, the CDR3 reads TGTGCCAGCAGCGGAGGGAAGTCCTACGGGCAGTACTTC.

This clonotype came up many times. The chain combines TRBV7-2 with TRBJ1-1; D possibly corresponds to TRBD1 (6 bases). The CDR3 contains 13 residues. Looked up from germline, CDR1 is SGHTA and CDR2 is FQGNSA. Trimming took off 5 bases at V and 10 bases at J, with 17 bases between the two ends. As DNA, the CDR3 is TGTGCCAGCAGCAGACAAACAGGGTCGTCAGCTTTCTTT. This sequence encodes CASSRQTGSSAFF.

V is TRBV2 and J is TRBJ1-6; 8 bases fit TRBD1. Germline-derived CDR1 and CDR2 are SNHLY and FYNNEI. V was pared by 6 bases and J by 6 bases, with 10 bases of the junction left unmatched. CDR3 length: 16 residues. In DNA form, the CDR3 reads TGTGCCAGCAGGTCACCTGAGGGACAGGTTAATTCACCCCTCCACTTT. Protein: CASRSPEGQVNSPLHF.

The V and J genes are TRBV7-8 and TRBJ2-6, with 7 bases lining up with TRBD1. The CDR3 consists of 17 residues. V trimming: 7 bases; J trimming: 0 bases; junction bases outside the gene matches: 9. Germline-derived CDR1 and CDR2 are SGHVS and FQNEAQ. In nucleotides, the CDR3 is TGTGCCAGCACCCCCCGACAGGGTTTCTCTGGGGCCAACGTCCTGACTTTC. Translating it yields CASTPRQGFSGANVLTF.

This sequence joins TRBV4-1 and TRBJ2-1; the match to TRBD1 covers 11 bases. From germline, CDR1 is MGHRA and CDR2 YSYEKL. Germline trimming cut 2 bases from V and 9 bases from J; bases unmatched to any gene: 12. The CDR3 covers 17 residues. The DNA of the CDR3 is TGCGCCAGCAGCCAAAGTCGGGGACAGGGGGTATCTGGTGAGCAGTTCTTC. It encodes CASSQSRGQGVSGEQFF.

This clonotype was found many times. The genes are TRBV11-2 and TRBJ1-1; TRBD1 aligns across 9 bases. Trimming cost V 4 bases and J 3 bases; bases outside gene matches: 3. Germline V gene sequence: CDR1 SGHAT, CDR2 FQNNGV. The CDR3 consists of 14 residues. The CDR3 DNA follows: TGTGCCAGCAGCTCCCGGGACAGGGACACTGAAGCTTTCTTT. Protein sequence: CASSSRDRDTEAFF.

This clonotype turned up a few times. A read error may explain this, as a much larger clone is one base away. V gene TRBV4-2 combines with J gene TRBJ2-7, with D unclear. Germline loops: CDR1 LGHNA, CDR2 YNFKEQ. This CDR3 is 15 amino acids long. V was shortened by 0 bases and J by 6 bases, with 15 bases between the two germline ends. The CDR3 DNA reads TGTGCCAGCAGCCAAGATCATGGCAGATTCTGCGAGCAGTACTTC. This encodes CASSQDHGRFCEQYF.

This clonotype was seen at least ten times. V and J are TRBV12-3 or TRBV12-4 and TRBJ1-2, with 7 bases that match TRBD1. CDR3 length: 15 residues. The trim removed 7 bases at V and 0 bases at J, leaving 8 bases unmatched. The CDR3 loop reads CASTPWDRANYGYTF. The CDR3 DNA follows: TGTGCCAGCACCCCATGGGACAGAGCTAACTATGGCTACACCTTC.

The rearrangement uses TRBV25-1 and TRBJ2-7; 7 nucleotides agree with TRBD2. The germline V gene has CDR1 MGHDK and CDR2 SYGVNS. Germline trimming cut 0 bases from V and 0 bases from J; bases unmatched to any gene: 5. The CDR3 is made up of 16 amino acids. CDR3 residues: CASSEYWGGSSYEQYF. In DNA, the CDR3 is TGTGCCAGCAGTGAATATTGGGGGGGGAGCTCCTACGAGCAGTACTTC.

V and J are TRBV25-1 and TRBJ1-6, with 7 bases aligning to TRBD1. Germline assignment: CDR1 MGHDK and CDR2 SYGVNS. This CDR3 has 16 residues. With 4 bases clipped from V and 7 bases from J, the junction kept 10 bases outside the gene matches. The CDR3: CASSAEGAPINSPLHF. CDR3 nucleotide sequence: TGTGCCAGCAGTGCTGAGGGGGCACCGATAAATTCACCCCTCCACTTT.

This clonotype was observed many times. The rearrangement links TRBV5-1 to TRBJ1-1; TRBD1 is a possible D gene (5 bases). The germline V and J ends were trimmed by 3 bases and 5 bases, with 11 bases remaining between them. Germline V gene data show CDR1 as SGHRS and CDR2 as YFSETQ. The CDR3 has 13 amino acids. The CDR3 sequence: CASSSREGTEAFF. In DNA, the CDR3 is TGCGCCAGCAGCTCCCGGGAGGGGACTGAAGCTTTCTTT.

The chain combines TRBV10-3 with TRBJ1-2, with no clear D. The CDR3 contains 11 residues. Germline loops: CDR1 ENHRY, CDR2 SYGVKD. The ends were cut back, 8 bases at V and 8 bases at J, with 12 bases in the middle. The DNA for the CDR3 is TGTGCCATCGGGTCCGGGGAAGGCTACACCTTC. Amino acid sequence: CAIGSGEGYTF.

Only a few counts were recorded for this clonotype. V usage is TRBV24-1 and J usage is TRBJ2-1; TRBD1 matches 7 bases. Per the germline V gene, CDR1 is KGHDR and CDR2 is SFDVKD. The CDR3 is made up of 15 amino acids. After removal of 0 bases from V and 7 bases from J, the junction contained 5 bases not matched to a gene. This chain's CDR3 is CATSDLRQGGNEQFF. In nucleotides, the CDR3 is TGTGCCACCAGTGATTTGCGACAGGGTGGTAATGAGCAGTTCTTC.

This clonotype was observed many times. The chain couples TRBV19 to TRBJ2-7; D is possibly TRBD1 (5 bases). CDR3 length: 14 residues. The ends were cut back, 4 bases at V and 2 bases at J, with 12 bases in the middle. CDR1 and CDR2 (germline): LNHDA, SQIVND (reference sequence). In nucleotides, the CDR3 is TGTGCCAGTAGTAGGACCCTGACAGCCTACGAGCAGTACTTC. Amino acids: CASSRTLTAYEQYF.

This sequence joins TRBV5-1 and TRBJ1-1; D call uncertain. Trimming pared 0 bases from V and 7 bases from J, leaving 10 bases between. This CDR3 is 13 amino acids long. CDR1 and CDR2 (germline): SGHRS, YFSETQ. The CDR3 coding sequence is TGCGCCAGCAGCTTGGCCGGGCGGAGTGAAGCTTTCTTT. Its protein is CASSLAGRSEAFF.

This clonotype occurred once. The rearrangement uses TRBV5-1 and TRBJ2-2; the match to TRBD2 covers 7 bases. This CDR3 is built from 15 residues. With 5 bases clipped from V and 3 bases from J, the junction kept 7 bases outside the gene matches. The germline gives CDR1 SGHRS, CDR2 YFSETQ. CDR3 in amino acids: CASSRGDMDTGELFF. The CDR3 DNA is TGCGCCAGCAGTCGGGGGGATATGGACACCGGGGAGCTGTTTTTT.

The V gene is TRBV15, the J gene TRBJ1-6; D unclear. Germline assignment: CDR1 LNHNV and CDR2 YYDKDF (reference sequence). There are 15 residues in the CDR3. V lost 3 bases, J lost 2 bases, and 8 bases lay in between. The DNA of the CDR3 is TGTGCCACCAGCAGCTTGTGGCCCTATAATTCACCCCTCCACTTT. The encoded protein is CATSSLWPYNSPLHF.

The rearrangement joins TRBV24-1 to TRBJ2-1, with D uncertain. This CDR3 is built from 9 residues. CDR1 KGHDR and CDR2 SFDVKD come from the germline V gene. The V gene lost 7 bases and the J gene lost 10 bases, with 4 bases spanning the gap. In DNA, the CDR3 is TGTGCCACCAGGAGAGAGCAGTTCTTC. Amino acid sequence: CATRREQFF.

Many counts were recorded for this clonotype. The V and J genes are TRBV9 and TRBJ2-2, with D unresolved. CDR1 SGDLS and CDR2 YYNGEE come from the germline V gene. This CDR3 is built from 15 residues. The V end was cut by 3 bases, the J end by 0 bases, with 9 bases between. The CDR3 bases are TGTGCCAGCAGCGGGACGGCTGCGAACACCGGGGAGCTGTTTTTT. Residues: CASSGTAANTGELFF.

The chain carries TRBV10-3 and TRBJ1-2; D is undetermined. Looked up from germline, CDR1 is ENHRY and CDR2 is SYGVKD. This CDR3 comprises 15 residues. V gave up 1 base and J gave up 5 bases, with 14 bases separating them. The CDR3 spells CAISELETGAYGYTF. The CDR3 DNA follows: TGTGCCATCAGTGAGTTAGAGACTGGAGCATATGGCTACACCTTC.